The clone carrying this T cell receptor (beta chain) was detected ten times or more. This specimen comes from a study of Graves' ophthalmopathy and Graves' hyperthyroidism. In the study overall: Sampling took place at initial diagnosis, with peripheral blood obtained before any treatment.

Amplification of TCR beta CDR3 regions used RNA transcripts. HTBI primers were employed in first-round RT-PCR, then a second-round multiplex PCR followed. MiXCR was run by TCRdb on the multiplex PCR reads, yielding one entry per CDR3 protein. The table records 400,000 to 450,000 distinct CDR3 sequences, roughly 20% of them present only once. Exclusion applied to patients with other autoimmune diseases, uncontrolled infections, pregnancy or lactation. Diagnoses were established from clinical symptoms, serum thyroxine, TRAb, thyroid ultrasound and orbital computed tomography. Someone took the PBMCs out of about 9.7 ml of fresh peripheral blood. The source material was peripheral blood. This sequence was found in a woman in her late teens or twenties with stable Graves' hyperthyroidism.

The CDR3 DNA follows: TGTGCCAGCAGCTTAAAAGGACATACCTATGGCTACACCTTC. Translated: CASSLKGHTYGYTF. The chain joins TRBV7-3 to TRBJ1-2, with D possibly being TRBD1 (5 bases). Trimming removed 1 base from V and 4 bases from J, with 10 bases in between. This CDR3 region has 14 residues. Germline CDR1 is SGHTA and CDR2 is FQGTGA.